The sample holds a few counts of the clone carrying this T cell receptor (beta chain). No antigen is known for it. The sample originates from a study of T cells in Graves' hyperthyroidism and ophthalmopathy. Patients aged 18 to 65 had newly diagnosed hyperthyroidism of under 2 months' duration. Fresh peripheral blood, 9.5 to 10 ml of it, supplied the PBMCs. General study findings and limits: In the blood, most expanded thyroid clonotypes above 0.001 appeared as well. The authors' 13 V-J model separated ophthalmopathy from stable hyperthyroidism.

TCR beta CDR3 sequences were amplified from RNA transcripts. The study used the HTBI primer set for a first-round RT-PCR of the TCR CDR3. TCRdb redid the calling of the multiplex PCR reads with MiXCR, one entry per CDR3 protein. In the table there are a few hundred thousand distinct CDR3 sequences, around 25% of which are singletons. V lost 0 bases, J lost 4 bases, and 4 bases stayed unmatched. Germline values: CDR1 DFQATT, CDR2 SNEGSKA (reference sequence). The CDR3 covers 15 residues. Sequenced sample: blood. The clonotype was recovered from a man in his forties or fifties with Graves' hyperthyroidism. The chain uses TRBV20-1 and TRBJ1-2; 11 nucleotides match TRBD1. CDR3 bases: TGCAGTGCTAGAGATAGGACAGGGGGCGGCTATGGCTACACCTTC. It specifies CSARDRTGGGYGYTF.